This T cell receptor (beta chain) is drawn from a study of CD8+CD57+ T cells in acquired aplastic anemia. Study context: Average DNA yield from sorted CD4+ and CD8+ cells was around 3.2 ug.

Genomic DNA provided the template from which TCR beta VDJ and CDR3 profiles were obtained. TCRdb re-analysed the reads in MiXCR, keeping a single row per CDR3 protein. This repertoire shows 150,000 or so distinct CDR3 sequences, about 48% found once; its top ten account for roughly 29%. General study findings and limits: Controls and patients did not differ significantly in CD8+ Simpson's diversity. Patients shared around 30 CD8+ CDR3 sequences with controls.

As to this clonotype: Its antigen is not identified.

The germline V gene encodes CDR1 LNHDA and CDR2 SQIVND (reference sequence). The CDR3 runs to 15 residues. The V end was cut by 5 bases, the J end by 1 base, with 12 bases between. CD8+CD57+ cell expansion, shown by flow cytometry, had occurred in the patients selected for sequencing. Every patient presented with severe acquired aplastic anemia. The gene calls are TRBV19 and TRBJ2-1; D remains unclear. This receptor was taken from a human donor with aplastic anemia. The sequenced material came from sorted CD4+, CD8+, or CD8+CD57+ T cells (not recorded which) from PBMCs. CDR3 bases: TGTGCCAGTAGTCCCCGTGGTGATTCCTACAATGAGCAGTTCTTC. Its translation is CASSPRGDSYNEQFF.